This TCR beta chain was recovered during a study of blood T cell repertoires in COVID-19. Study-wide context: Both acute and convalescent COVID-19 samples were obtained from the United States, Italy and Spain.

Germline-derived CDR1 and CDR2 are SGHVS and FNYEAQ. The CDR3 is made up of 14 amino acids. Germline trimming cut 3 bases from V and 6 bases from J; bases unmatched to any gene: 6. Authors' processing steps: Using reference gene primer amplification, nucleated cell counts were estimated. Produced via immunoSEQ multiplex PCR; TCRdb's table is partial and in-frame only. The D gene and trimming were derived from the DNA, and the V and J assignments and clone size from that table. The sample consists of roughly 250,000 clones, roughly 86% of them appearing once. The sample was peripheral blood. The rearrangement joins TRBV7-6 to TRBJ2-7, with 9 bases aligning to TRBD1. The source of this sequence is a woman between 50 and 59 years old with acute or convalescent COVID-19. The CDR3 nucleotides read TGTGCCAGCAGCTTTACAGGGGGCAATGGCGAGCAGTACTTC. This translates into CASSFTGGNGEQYF.